This entry describes one TCR beta chain. Cohorts were assigned according to the clinical history that participants reported. A COVID-19 case was met by exposed participants within 2 weeks before study entry. The CDR3 is made up of 14 amino acids. The ends lost 3 bases at V and 8 bases at J; junction bases unmatched: 6. The germline CDR1 and CDR2 sequences are SGDLS and YYNGEE. In the study's own analysis: How many nucleated cells were present was estimated from reference gene primer amplification. Produced via immunoSEQ multiplex PCR; TCRdb's table is partial and in-frame only. The DNA gave D and trimming, while V, J and clone size come from that table. The profile shows 320,000 or so clones, about 85% of them singletons. This entry belongs to a study of blood T cell repertoires in COVID-19. Looking at the study overall: PBMCs, B-cell-depleted T cells, or T cells provided the cDNA or gDNA that made up the material.

This chain connects TRBV9 to TRBJ1-4, with 8 bases lining up with TRBD1. The clonotype comes from a woman aged 30 to 39 who had been exposed to COVID-19. The sequencing input was PBMCs or T cells enriched from blood (not recorded which). The chain's CDR3 is CASSARTGREKLFF. In DNA, the CDR3 is TGTGCCAGCAGCGCACGGACAGGGAGGGAAAAACTGTTTTTT. Filled out from reference TRBV9 and TRBJ1-4, the complete variable domain reads DSGVTQTPKHLITATGQRVTLRCSPRSGDLSVYWYQQSLDQGLQFLIQYYNGEERAKGNILERFSAQQFPDLHSELNLSSLELGDSALYFCASSARTGREKLFFGSGTQLSVL.